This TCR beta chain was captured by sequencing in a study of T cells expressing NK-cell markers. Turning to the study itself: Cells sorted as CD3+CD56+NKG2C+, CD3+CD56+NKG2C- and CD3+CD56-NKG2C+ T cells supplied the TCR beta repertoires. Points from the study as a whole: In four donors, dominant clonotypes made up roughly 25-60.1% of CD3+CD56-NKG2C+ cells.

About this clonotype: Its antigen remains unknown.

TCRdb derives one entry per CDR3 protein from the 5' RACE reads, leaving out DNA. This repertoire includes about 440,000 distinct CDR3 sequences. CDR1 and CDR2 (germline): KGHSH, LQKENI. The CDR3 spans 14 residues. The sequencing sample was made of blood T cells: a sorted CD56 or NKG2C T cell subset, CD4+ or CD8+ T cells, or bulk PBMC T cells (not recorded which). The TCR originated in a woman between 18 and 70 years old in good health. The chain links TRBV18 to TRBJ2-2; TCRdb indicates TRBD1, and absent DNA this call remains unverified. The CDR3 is CASSPYRDVGELFF.